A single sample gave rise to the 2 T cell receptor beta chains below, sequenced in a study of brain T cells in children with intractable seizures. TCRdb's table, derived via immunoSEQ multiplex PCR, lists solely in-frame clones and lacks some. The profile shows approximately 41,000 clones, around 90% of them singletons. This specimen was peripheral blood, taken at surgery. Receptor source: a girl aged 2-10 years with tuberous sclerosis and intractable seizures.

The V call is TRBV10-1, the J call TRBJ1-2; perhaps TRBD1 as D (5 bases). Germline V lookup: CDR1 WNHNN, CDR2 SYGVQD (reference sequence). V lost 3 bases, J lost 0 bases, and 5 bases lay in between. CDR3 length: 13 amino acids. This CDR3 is CASSEGANYGYTF. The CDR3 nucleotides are TGCGCCAGCAGTGAAGGGGCTAACTATGGCTACACCTTC.

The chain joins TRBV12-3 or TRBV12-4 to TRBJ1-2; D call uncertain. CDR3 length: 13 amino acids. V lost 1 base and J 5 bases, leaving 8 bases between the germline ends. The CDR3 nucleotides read TGTGCCAGCAGTTTAGAGGAAACGTATGGCTACACCTTC. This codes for CASSLEETYGYTF.